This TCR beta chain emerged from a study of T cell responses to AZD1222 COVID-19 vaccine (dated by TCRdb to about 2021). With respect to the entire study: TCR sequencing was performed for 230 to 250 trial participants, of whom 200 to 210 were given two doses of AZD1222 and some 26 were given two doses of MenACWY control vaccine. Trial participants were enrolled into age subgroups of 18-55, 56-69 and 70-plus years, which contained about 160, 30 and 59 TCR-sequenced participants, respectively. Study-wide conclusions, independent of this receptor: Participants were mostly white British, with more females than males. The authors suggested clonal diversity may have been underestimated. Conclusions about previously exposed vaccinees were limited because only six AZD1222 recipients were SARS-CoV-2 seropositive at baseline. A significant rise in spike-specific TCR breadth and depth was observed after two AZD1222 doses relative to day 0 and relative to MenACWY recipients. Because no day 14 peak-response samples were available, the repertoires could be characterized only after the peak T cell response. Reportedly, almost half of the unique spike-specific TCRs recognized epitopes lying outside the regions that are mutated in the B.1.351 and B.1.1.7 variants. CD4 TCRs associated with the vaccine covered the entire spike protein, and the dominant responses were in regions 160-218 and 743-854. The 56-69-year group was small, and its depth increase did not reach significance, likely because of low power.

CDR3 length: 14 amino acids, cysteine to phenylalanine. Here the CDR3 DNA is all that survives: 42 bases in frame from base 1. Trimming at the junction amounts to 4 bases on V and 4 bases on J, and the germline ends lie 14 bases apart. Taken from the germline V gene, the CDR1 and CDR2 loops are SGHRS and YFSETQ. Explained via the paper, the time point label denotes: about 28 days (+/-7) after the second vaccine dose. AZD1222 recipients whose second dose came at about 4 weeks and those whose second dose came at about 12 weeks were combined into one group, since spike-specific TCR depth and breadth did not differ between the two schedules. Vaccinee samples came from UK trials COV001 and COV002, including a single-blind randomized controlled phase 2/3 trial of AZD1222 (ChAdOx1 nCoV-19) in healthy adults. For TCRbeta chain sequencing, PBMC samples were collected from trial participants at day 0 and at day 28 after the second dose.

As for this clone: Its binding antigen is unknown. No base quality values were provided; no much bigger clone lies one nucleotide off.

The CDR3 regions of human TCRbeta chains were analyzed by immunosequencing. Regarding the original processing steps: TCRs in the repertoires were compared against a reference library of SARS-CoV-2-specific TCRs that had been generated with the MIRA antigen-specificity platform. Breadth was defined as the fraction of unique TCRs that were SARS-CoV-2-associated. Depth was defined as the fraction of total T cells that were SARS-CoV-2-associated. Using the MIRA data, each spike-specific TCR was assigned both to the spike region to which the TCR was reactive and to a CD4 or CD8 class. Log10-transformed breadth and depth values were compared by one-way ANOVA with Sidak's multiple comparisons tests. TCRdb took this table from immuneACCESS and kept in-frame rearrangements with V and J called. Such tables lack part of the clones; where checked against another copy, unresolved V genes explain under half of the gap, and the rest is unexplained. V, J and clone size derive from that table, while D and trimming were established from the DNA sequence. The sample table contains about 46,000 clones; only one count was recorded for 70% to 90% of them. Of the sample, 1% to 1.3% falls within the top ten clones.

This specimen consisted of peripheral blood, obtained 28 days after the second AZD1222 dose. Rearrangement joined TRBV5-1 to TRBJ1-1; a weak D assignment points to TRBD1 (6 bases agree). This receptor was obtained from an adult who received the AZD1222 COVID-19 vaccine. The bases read TGCGCCAGCAGCGAGGATGGGGGGGCCACTGAAGCTTTCTTT. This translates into CASSEDGGATEAFF.